This T cell receptor beta chain stems from a study of tumor and adjacent non-tumor tissue in lung cancer. The overall study: The cohort had approximately 13 adenocarcinoma, a couple of squamous cell and 1 small cell patients. Aged about 31 to 80 years, patients included fewer than 11 men and 4 to 6 women with stage I to III disease.

The germline CDR1 and CDR2 sequences are MGHRA and YSYEKL. This CDR3 comprises 15 residues. This clonotype was counted a few times. Its specificity is unknown. This may come from a read error, since a much larger clone is one base off. RNA was extracted from bulk tissue without any cell sorting. The normal lung tissue was taken more than 3 cm from the tumor edge. Chemotherapy-naive patients with new lung cancer underwent thoracic surgery in China, August–November 2014. Findings of the study overall: Significantly higher TCR diversity was found in tumor than normal lung.

Three rounds of nested PCR, following a modified ARM-PCR protocol, produced the TCRbeta library. TCRdb itself ran the multiplex PCR reads through MiXCR, one entry per CDR3 protein. The sample yields some 47,000 distinct CDR3 sequences, 60% to 70% seen once. This clonotype was obtained from a woman in her thirties or forties with non-small cell lung cancer. J is TRBJ2-5 and V is TRBV4-1; D possibly corresponds to TRBD1 (6 bases). Sequencing was done on a sample of distant non-tumor lung tissue. The CDR3 nucleotides read TGCGCCAGCAACCAAGGGTTGGGGACACAAGAGACCCAGTACTTC. This translates into CASNQGLGTQETQYF.